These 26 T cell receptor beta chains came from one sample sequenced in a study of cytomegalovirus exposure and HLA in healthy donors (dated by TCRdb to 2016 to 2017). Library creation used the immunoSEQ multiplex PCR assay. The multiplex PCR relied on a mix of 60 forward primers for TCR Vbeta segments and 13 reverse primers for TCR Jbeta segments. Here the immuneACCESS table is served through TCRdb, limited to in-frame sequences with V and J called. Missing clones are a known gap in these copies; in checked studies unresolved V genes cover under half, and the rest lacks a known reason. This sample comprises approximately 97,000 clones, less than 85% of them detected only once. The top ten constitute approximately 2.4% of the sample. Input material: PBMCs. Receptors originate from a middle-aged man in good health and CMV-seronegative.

Here the CDR3 DNA reads TGTGCCAGTAGCCGGAGGCAGAGCAATCAGCCCCAGCATTTT. Its protein product is CASSRRQSNQPQHF. The chain joins TRBV19 to TRBJ1-5; D unresolved. The CDR3 loop spans 14 amino acids. V was trimmed by 6 bases and J by 1 base, leaving 10 bases between them. Germline-derived CDR1 and CDR2 are LNHDA and SQIVND (reference sequence).

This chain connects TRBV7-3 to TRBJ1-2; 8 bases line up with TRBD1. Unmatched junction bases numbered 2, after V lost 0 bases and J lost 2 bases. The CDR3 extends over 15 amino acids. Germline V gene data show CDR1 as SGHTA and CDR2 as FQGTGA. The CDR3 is CASSLTGQGNYGYTF. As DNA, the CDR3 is TGTGCCAGCAGCTTAACAGGACAGGGAAACTATGGCTACACCTTC.

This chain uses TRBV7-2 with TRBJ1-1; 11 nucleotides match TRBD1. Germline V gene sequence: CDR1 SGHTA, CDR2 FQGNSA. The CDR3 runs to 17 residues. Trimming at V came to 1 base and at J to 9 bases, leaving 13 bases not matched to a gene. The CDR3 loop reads CASSLVGQGAAKDKAFF. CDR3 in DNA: TGTGCCAGCAGCTTAGTTGGACAGGGGGCGGCAAAGGATAAAGCTTTCTTT.

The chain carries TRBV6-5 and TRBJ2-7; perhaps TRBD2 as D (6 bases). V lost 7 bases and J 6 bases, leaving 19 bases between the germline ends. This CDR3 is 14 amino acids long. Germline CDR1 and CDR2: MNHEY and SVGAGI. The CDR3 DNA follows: TGTGCCAGCAAGATGAGCGGGCCGAAGGGCGAGCAGTACTTC. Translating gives CASKMSGPKGEQYF.

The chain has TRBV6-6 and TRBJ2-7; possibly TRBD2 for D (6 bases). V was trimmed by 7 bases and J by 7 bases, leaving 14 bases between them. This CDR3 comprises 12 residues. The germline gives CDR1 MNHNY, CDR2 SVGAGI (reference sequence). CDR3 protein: CASTSLGREQYF. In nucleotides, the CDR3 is TGTGCCAGCACTTCCCTGGGGAGGGAGCAGTACTTC.

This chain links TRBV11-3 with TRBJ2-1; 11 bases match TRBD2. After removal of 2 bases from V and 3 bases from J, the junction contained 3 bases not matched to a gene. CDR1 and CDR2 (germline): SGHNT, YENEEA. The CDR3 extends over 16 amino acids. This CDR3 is CASSLTSGGFYNEQFF. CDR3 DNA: TGTGCCAGCAGCTTAACTAGCGGGGGTTTCTACAATGAGCAGTTCTTC.

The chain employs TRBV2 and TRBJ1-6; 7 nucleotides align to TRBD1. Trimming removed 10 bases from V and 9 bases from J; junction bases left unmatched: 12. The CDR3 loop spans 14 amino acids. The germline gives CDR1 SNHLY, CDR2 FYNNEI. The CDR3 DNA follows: TGTGCCACATCTAGACAGGGTAGAAGTTCACCCCTCCACTTT. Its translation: CATSRQGRSSPLHF.

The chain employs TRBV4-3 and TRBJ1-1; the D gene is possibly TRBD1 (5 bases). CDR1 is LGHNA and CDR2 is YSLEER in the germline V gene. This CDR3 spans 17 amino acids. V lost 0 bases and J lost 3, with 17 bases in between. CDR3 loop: CASSQEVFRGGDTEAFF. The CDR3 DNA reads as TGCGCCAGCAGCCAAGAAGTTTTTCGGGGGGGGGACACTGAAGCTTTCTTT.

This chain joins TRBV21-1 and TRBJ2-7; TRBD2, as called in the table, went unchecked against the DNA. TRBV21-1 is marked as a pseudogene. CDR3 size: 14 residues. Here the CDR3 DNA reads TGTGCCAGCAGGGACGGGGGGATCACCTACGAGCAGTACTTC. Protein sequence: CASRDGGITYEQYF.

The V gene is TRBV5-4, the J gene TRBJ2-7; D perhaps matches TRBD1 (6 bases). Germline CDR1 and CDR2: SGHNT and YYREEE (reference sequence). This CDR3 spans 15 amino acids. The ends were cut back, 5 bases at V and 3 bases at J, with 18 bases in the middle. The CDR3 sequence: CASRAPGTSDYEQYF. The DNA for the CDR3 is TGTGCCAGCAGAGCTCCCGGGACATCTGACTACGAGCAGTACTTC.

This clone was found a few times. CDR3 nucleotides: TGTGCCAGTAAAGGTCGACAGGAGAACTACGAGCAGTACTTC. Its protein product is CASKGRQENYEQYF. The chain couples TRBV19 to TRBJ2-7, with a tentative D call TRBD1 (6 bases). V was shortened by 7 bases and J by 3 bases, with 16 bases between the two germline ends. The germline V gene has CDR1 LNHDA and CDR2 SQIVND (reference sequence). CDR3 length: 14 amino acids.

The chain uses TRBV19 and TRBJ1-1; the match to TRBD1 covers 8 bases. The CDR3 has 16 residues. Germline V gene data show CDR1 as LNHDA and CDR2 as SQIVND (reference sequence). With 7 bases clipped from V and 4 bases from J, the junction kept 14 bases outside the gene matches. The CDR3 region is CASTGTGRGAGTEAFF. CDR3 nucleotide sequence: TGTGCCAGTACGGGGACAGGACGTGGGGCCGGCACTGAAGCTTTCTTT.

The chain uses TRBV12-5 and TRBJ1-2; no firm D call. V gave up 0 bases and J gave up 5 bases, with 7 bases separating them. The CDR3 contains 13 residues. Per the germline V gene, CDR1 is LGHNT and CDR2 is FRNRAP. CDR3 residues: CASGLVNAYGYTF. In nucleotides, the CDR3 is TGTGCTAGTGGTTTGGTAAACGCGTATGGCTACACCTTC.

The CDR3 bases are TGTGCCAGCAGCCAAGCGGGGATGACGTACGAGCAGTACTTC. Encoded protein: CASSQAGMTYEQYF. The rearrangement uses TRBV11-2 and TRBJ2-7, with 7 nucleotides matching TRBD2. The length of the CDR3 is 14 residues. CDR1 is SGHAT and CDR2 is FQNNGV in the germline V gene. V shed 5 bases and J 4 bases; nucleotides not matched to a gene: 8.

The CDR3 nucleotides are TGTGCCATCAGTGAGTCAGAGCGGGGGAGGGGAGAGACCCAGTACTTC. Protein product: CAISESERGRGETQYF. The chain joins TRBV10-3 to TRBJ2-5, with 8 bases aligning to TRBD2. The germline V gene encodes CDR1 ENHRY and CDR2 SYGVKD. Unmatched junction bases numbered 7, after V lost 0 bases and J lost 4 bases. This CDR3 spans 16 amino acids.

The CDR3 protein is CASSVGSSGGAEETQYF. The DNA of the CDR3 is TGTGCCAGCAGCGTAGGATCCAGCGGGGGGGCGGAAGAGACCCAGTACTTC. This chain uses TRBV9 with TRBJ2-5, with TRBD2 matching over 10 bases. The CDR3 covers 17 residues. Looked up from germline, CDR1 is SGDLS and CDR2 is YYNGEE. V dropped 0 bases and J dropped 3; count of bases not matched to a gene: 8.

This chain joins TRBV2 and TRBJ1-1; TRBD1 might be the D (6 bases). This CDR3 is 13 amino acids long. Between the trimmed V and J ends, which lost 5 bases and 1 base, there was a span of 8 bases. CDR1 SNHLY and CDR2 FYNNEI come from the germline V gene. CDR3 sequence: CASSRTANTEAFF. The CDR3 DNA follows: TGTGCCAGCAGTAGGACAGCGAACACTGAAGCTTTCTTT.

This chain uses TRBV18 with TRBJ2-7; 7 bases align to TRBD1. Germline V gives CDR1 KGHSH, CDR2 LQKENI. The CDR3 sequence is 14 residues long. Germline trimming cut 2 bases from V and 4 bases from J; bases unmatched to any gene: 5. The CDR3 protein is CASSPRGTAYEQYF. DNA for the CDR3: TGTGCCAGCTCACCAAGGGGGACAGCTTACGAGCAGTACTTC.

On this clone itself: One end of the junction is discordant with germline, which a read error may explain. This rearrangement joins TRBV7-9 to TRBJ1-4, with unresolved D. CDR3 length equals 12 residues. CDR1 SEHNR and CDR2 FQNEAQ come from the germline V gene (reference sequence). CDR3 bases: TGTTCCAGCGCCCTACTAGTTGAAAAACTGTTTTTT. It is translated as CSSALLVEKLFF.

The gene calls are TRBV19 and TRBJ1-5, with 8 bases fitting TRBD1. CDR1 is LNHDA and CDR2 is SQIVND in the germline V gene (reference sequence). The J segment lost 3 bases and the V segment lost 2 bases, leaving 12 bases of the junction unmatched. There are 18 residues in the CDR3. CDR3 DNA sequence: TGTGCCAGTAGTATACCAAACCGACGGACAGGGATCAATCAGCCCCAGCATTTT. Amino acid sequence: CASSIPNRRTGINQPQHF.

For the CDR3, the DNA is TGTGCAAGTCGCTGCGGGACCGAGCAGTACTTC. It encodes CASRCGTEQYF. The chain joins TRBV12-2 to TRBJ2-7; TRBD2 is taken as the D call from the table, unchecked against the DNA. TRBV12-2 is noted as a pseudogene. The CDR3 covers 11 residues.

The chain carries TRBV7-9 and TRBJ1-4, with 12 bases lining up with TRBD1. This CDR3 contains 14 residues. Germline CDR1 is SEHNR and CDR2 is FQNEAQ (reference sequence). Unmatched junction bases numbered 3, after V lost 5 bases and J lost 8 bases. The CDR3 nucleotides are TGTGCCAGCAGCACCGGGACAGGGGGCGAAAAACTGTTTTTT. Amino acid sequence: CASSTGTGGEKLFF.

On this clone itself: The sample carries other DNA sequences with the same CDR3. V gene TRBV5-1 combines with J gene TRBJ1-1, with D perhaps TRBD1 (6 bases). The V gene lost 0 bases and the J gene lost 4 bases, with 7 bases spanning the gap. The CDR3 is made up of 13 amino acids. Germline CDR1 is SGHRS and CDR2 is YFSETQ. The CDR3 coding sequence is TGCGCCAGCAGCTTGGGAGGGGGCACTGAAGCTTTCTTT. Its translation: CASSLGGGTEAFF.

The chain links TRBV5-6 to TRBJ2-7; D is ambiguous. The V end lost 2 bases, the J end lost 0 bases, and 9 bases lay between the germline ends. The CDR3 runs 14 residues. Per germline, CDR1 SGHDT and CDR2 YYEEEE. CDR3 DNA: TGTGCCAGCAGCTTTGTTTCGGTCTCCTACGAGCAGTACTTC. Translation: CASSFVSVSYEQYF.

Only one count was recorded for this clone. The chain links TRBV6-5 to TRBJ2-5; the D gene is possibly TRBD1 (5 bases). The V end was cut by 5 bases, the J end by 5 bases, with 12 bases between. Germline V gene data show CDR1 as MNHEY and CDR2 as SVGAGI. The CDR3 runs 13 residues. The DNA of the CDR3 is TGTGCCAGCAGTACAGGCTTGGGGGAGACCCAGTACTTC. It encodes CASSTGLGETQYF.

DNA of the CDR3: TGTGCCAGCAGTGAAGCCCCGGGGGGGGGCAAGGATACGCAGTATTTT. Encoded protein: CASSEAPGGGKDTQYF. The gene calls are TRBV6-1 and TRBJ2-3, with 8 bases that match TRBD2. Trimming removed 0 bases from V and 6 bases from J; junction bases left unmatched: 8. CDR1 and CDR2 (germline): MNHNS, SASEGT. The CDR3 is 16 residues long.